The next 30 T cell receptor beta chains were all read from a single sample in a study of cytomegalovirus exposure and HLA in healthy donors. The PCR employed 60 Vbeta primers together with 13 Jbeta primers. Profiling relied on immunoSEQ multiplex PCR, and the TCRdb table lists in-frame clones only, not all of them. The sample consists of around 110,000 clones, over 60% of them appearing once. What was sequenced was PBMCs. The receptors derive from a woman aged 40 to 50 in good health and CMV-seropositive.

The chain employs TRBV7-2 and TRBJ2-1; 9 nucleotides align to TRBD2. There are 19 residues in the CDR3. Unmatched junction bases numbered 11, after V lost 1 base and J lost 1 base. CDR1 SGHTA and CDR2 FQGNSA come from the germline V gene. The CDR3 sequence: CASSLGFASGRRSYNEQFF. The CDR3 nucleotides are TGTGCCAGCAGCTTAGGGTTCGCAAGCGGGAGGAGGTCCTACAATGAGCAGTTCTTC.

This chain connects TRBV18 to TRBJ2-3; D may be TRBD2 (5 bases). This CDR3 is built from 15 residues. V lost 6 bases and J 3 bases, leaving 16 bases between the germline ends. Germline assignment: CDR1 KGHSH and CDR2 LQKENI. CDR3 sequence: CASSPGTTGTDTQYF. CDR3 coding DNA: TGTGCCAGCTCGCCAGGAACAACGGGGACAGATACGCAGTATTTT.

Judged by abundance, this clone is medium-sized. V and J are TRBV28 and TRBJ1-5; the D gene is possibly TRBD1 (6 bases). CDR3 length equals 15 residues. Trimming cost V 1 base and J 6 bases, with 13 bases left between them. Germline V CDR1 and CDR2: MDHEN, SYDVKM. CDR3: CASSLFRGQGQPQHF. The CDR3 region has the DNA TGTGCCAGCAGTTTATTCCGGGGACAAGGTCAGCCCCAGCATTTT.

There are a few counts of this clone. V gene TRBV6-5 combines with J gene TRBJ1-2, with unresolved D. The CDR3 covers 13 residues. The V gene lost 0 bases and the J gene lost 2 bases, with 4 bases spanning the gap. The germline V gene has CDR1 MNHEY and CDR2 SVGAGI. This CDR3 is CASSYSPNYGYTF. The CDR3 DNA follows: TGTGCCAGCAGTTACTCCCCGAACTATGGCTACACCTTC.

In this sample, this clone turned up a few times. V and J are TRBV7-8 and TRBJ2-3; 8 bases line up with TRBD1. CDR1 and CDR2 (germline): SGHVS, FQNEAQ. Trimming took 4 bases from V and 1 from J; bases not matched to a gene: 7. This CDR3 has 16 amino acids. CDR3 in amino acids: CASSSNTGGGTDTQYF. CDR3 coding DNA: TGTGCCAGCAGCTCAAACACAGGGGGTGGCACAGATACGCAGTATTTT.

The rearrangement joins TRBV7-3 to TRBJ2-5; unclear D gene. CDR1 and CDR2 (germline): SGHTA, FQGTGA. Trimming removed 0 bases from V and 4 bases from J, with 6 bases in between. There are 13 residues in the CDR3. CDR3 sequence: CASSLTSPETQYF. The CDR3 DNA follows: TGTGCCAGCAGCTTAACTAGCCCAGAGACCCAGTACTTC.

The J gene is TRBJ2-1, the V gene TRBV10-1; 9 bases map to TRBD1. Per the germline V gene, CDR1 is WNHNN and CDR2 is SYGVQD (reference sequence). V gave up 2 bases and J gave up 2 bases; unmatched junction bases: 1. CDR3 size: 15 residues. For the CDR3, the DNA is TGCGCCAGCAGTGAGGGACAGGGGACCTACAATGAGCAGTTCTTC. Protein product: CASSEGQGTYNEQFF.

V gene TRBV12-5 combines with J gene TRBJ1-1; tentatively, D is TRBD1 (5 bases). Trimming shortened V by 3 bases and J by 1 base, and 6 bases separated the two germline ends. Germline CDR1 and CDR2: LGHNT and FRNRAP. The CDR3 length is 13 residues. CDR3 nucleotides: TGTGCTAGTGGTTTCGACAGGAACACTGAAGCTTTCTTT. Protein product: CASGFDRNTEAFF.

This clone was counted a few times. The chain couples TRBV12-5 to TRBJ1-2; D unresolved. The CDR3 is made up of 12 amino acids. CDR1 is LGHNT, CDR2 FRNRAP, per germline. V was clipped by 2 bases and J by 4 bases, with 5 bases between them. In nucleotides, the CDR3 is TGTGCTAGTGGTTTGACCGGCTATGGCTACACCTTC. Its translation: CASGLTGYGYTF.

This clone appeared a few times. V and J are TRBV29-1 and TRBJ1-1; 9 nucleotides line up with TRBD1. Germline loops: CDR1 SQVTM, CDR2 ANQGSEA. The CDR3 is 13 amino acids. Trimming took 7 bases from V and 3 from J; bases not matched to a gene: 6. The CDR3 is CSADRGGDTEAFF. The DNA of the CDR3 is TGCAGCGCAGACAGGGGGGGAGACACTGAAGCTTTCTTT. Drawing the rest from reference TRBV29-1 and TRBJ1-1, the complete variable domain is SAVISQKPSRDICQRGTSLTIQCQVDSQVTMMFWYRQQPGQSLTLIATANQGSEATYESGFVIDKFPISRPNLTFSTLTVSNMSPEDSSIYLCSADRGGDTEAFFGQGTRLTVV.

J is TRBJ2-1 and V is TRBV7-6, with D maybe TRBD2 (5 bases). The V gene's germline CDR1 is SGHVS and CDR2 FNYEAQ. The CDR3 runs 14 residues. Trimming removed 2 bases at V and 10 bases at J, with 15 bases between. The CDR3 DNA reads TGTGCCAGCAGCTTACTAGCCGAGGGCCGGGAGCAGTTCTTC. This gives the protein CASSLLAEGREQFF.

CDR3 nucleotides: TGTGCCAGCAGTACCTATACAGGGGAACTGTTTTTT. This sequence encodes CASSTYTGELFF. The chain uses TRBV6-6 and TRBJ1-4, with 7 bases aligning to TRBD1. This CDR3 spans 12 amino acids. Germline V gene lookup returns CDR1 MNHNY and CDR2 SVGAGI (reference sequence). The V gene end was trimmed by 5 bases and the J gene end by 12 bases; junction bases not matched to a gene: 6.

This clone was observed a handful of times. This chain connects TRBV15 to TRBJ2-7; TRBD2 agrees at 12 bases. V shed 4 bases, J shed 4 bases, and the junction held 5 bases outside the gene matches. The germline CDR1 and CDR2 sequences are LNHNV and YYDKDF (reference sequence). This CDR3 has 15 amino acids. The CDR3, as DNA: TGTGCCACCAGCAAACCGACTAGCGGGAGTTACGAGCAGTACTTC. Amino acids: CATSKPTSGSYEQYF. Filled out from reference TRBV15 and TRBJ2-7, the complete variable domain reads DAMVIQNPRYQVTQFGKPVTLSCSQTLNHNVMYWYQQKSSQAPKLLFHYYDKDFNNEADTPDNFQSRRPNTSFCFLDIRSPGLGDTAMYLCATSKPTSGSYEQYFGPGTRLTVT.

The chain recombines TRBV2 with TRBJ2-5; 15 bases line up with TRBD2. The J segment lost 0 bases and the V segment lost 4 bases, leaving 3 bases of the junction unmatched. Per the germline V gene, CDR1 is SNHLY and CDR2 is FYNNEI. This CDR3 has 17 residues. The CDR3 reads CASSGGLAGGYQETQYF. Written as DNA, the CDR3 is TGTGCCAGCAGTGGAGGACTAGCGGGAGGGTACCAAGAGACCCAGTACTTC.

This clone turned up a few times. The V gene is TRBV27, the J gene TRBJ1-6, with TRBD1 matching over 12 bases. This CDR3 comprises 12 residues. After removal of 10 bases from V and 18 bases from J, the junction contained 10 bases not matched to a gene. Germline V lookup: CDR1 MNHEY, CDR2 SMNVEV (reference sequence). The CDR3: CATGQGAKARHF. In DNA form, the CDR3 reads TGTGCCACGGGACAGGGGGCGAAGGCCCGCCACTTT.

The J gene is TRBJ2-5, the V gene TRBV28; possibly TRBD2 for D (5 bases). The DNA end is a closer match to TRBJ2-7, so the J assignment may be wrong. This CDR3 spans 15 amino acids. Per germline, CDR1 MDHEN and CDR2 SYDVKM. The CDR3 reads CASSFVSRADDEQYF. The CDR3 DNA follows: TGTGCCAGCAGTTTTGTATCGCGGGCGGACGACGAGCAGTACTTC.

This clone was observed a handful of times. The gene calls are TRBV10-3 and TRBJ2-1; D is perhaps TRBD2 (6 bases). Deletions cut 4 bases from V and 10 bases from J, with 23 bases between. The CDR3 is 16 amino acids. Germline CDR1 ENHRY, CDR2 SYGVKD. In DNA, the CDR3 is TGTGCCATCAGTGCCGGGAACTCGGGGGTCGGAGGAGAGCAGTTCTTC. Amino acids: CAISAGNSGVGGEQFF.

The chain carries TRBV30 and TRBJ2-1; the match to TRBD2 covers 7 bases. With 3 bases clipped from V and 6 bases from J, the junction kept 11 bases outside the gene matches. Germline lookup yields CDR1 GTSNPN and CDR2 SVGIG (reference sequence). The CDR3 runs 15 residues. The CDR3 DNA is TGTGCCTGGAGCGGCCGGGCGGGGGTCATCAATGAGCAGTTCTTC. Translating gives CAWSGRAGVINEQFF.

The chain employs TRBV11-3 and TRBJ1-1, with D unclear. Germline values: CDR1 SGHNT, CDR2 YENEEA. This CDR3 comprises 14 residues. The V end was cut by 8 bases, the J end by 1 base, with 14 bases between. The CDR3 protein is CASGGGEPNTEAFF. The CDR3 region has the DNA TGTGCCAGCGGTGGCGGAGAGCCGAACACTGAAGCTTTCTTT.

CDR3 in amino acids: CASSVVGRERDTQYF. The CDR3 DNA follows: TGTGCCAGCAGCGTAGTGGGCAGGGAAAGAGATACGCAGTATTTT. The chain links TRBV9 to TRBJ2-3; D is perhaps TRBD1 (5 bases). The CDR3 has 15 amino acids. In germline, CDR1 is SGDLS, CDR2 YYNGEE. Trimming took 0 bases from V and 5 from J, leaving 13 bases between them.

The CDR3 sequence: CAIKSSVPSTDTQYF. The CDR3 nucleotides are TGTGCCATAAAGTCCTCGGTGCCTAGCACAGATACGCAGTATTTT. The chain has TRBV10-3 and TRBJ2-3, with D unclear. V was shortened by 9 bases and J by 0 bases, with 16 bases between the two germline ends. The germline V gene encodes CDR1 ENHRY and CDR2 SYGVKD. This CDR3 has 15 amino acids.

The rearrangement uses TRBV5-5 and TRBJ1-1; TRBD1 is a possible D gene (6 bases). Germline CDR1 SGHKS, CDR2 YYEKEE (reference sequence). The CDR3 runs 15 residues. V lost 4 bases to trimming and J lost 7 bases, with 20 bases between them. CDR3 in DNA: TGTGCCAGCAGCGCCAGGGGTGACGACTACAGTGAAGCTTTCTTT. Translation: CASSARGDDYSEAFF.

The chain carries TRBV30 and TRBJ2-7, with D unresolved. The CDR3 is 12 residues long. Germline assignment: CDR1 GTSNPN and CDR2 SVGIG (reference sequence). Trimming stripped 0 bases from V and 6 bases from J, with 9 bases between. The CDR3 nucleotides read TGTGCCTGGAGTGTCAAAGCTTCCGAGCAGTACTTC. Protein sequence: CAWSVKASEQYF.

The chain joins TRBV5-1 to TRBJ2-3; D is undetermined. Trimming stripped 1 base from V and 5 bases from J, with 11 bases between. This CDR3 contains 14 residues. Germline V CDR1 and CDR2: SGHRS, YFSETQ. CDR3 loop: CASSLYSPVDTQYF. The CDR3 coding sequence is TGCGCCAGCAGCTTGTACAGTCCCGTAGATACGCAGTATTTT.

The chain employs TRBV19 and TRBJ1-4; D is ambiguous. There are 13 residues in the CDR3. V lost 1 base, J lost 5 bases, and 5 bases lay in between. Looked up from germline, CDR1 is LNHDA and CDR2 is SQIVND (reference sequence). CDR3 nucleotides: TGTGCCAGTAGTATAGCTCTCAATGAAAAACTGTTTTTT. Translation gives CASSIALNEKLFF. Looking up the rest from reference TRBV19 and TRBJ1-4 gives the full variable domain: DGGITQSPKYLFRKEGQNVTLSCEQNLNHDAMYWYRQDPGQGLRLIYYSQIVNDFQKGDIAEGYSVSREKKESFPLTVTSAQKNPTAFYLCASSIALNEKLFFGSGTQLSVL.

V and J are TRBV5-1 and TRBJ2-3; 8 positions agree with TRBD1. CDR3 length: 15 amino acids. Looked up from germline, CDR1 is SGHRS and CDR2 is YFSETQ. V lost 2 bases to trimming and J lost 2 bases; unmatched junction nucleotides: 4. The CDR3 region is CASSFDRGLTDTQYF. CDR3 coding DNA: TGCGCCAGCAGCTTCGACAGGGGCCTCACAGATACGCAGTATTTT.

As regards this clone: Other DNA sequences from this sample encode an identical CDR3 as well. CDR3 region: CASSPGLAGYEQYF. For the CDR3, the DNA is TGTGCCAGCTCACCGGGACTAGCGGGCTACGAGCAGTACTTC. V is TRBV18 and J is TRBJ2-7; TRBD2 matches 12 bases. The V and J ends lost 3 bases and 3 bases, in that order; junction bases with no gene match: 0. The CDR3 spans 14 residues. The germline gives CDR1 KGHSH, CDR2 LQKENI. Supplemented by reference TRBV18 and TRBJ2-7, the full variable domain reads NAGVMQNPRHLVRRRGQEARLRCSPMKGHSHVYWYRQLPEEGLKFMVYLQKENIIDESGMPKERFSAEFPKEGPSILRIQQVVRGDSAAYFCASSPGLAGYEQYFGPGTRLTVT.

V gene TRBV6-4 combines with J gene TRBJ2-1, with a weak D call TRBD2 (5 bases). V gave up 6 bases and J gave up 7 bases, with 13 bases separating them. In germline, CDR1 is MRHNA, CDR2 SNTAGT. The CDR3 runs to 13 residues. The CDR3 DNA reads as TGTGCCAGCAGCAAAGAACCGGGGAATGAGCAGTTCTTC. Translating it yields CASSKEPGNEQFF.

This clone was counted only a few times. V gene TRBV6-6 combines with J gene TRBJ1-1, with D possibly matching TRBD1 (5 bases). There are 14 residues in the CDR3. Germline V gene sequence: CDR1 MNHNY, CDR2 SVGAGI (reference sequence). Trimming shortened V by 0 bases and J by 6 bases, and 11 bases separated the two germline ends. CDR3 coding DNA: TGTGCCAGCAGTTACTCGAGGACAAGACCTGAAGCTTTCTTT. Translating it yields CASSYSRTRPEAFF.

The chain uses TRBV9 and TRBJ1-4; 8 positions agree with TRBD1. Trimming at V came to 3 bases and at J to 5 bases, leaving 6 bases not matched to a gene. CDR1 and CDR2 (germline): SGDLS, YYNGEE. This CDR3 has 15 residues. The CDR3: CASSGATGANEKLFF. The CDR3, as DNA: TGTGCCAGCAGCGGCGCGACAGGGGCAAATGAAAAACTGTTTTTT.